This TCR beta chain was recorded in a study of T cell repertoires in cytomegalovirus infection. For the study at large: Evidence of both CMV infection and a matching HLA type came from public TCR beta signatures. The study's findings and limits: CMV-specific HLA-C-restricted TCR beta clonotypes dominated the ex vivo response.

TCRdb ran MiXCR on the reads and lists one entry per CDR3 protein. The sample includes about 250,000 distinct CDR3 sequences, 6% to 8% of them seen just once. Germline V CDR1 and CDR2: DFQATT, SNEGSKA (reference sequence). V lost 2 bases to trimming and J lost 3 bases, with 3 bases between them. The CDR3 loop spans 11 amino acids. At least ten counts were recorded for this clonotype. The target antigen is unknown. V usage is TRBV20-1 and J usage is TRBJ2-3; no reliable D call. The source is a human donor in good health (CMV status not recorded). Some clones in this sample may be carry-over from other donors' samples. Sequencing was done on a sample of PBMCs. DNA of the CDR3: TGCAGTGCTAGAAAGACAGATACGCAGTATTTT. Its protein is CSARKTDTQYF.